The rows below give T cell receptor beta chains drawn from one sample of a study of beta chain features in type 1 diabetes. Assay: immunoSEQ multiplex PCR; the TCRdb copy retains only in-frame clones and omits some. Among 130,000 to 150,000 clones, about 10% were seen once, and the ten largest hold 1.3%. Sequencing input: naive CD4+ T cells from blood. Receptor source: a man between 18 and 35 years old in good health. Both conserved end residues are part of each CDR3. D genes are given only for firm matches. Clone size, where shown, is once, few, many, or a class for clones that have expanded.

J gene: TRBJ1-6; V gene: TRBV7-8; D gene: TRBD1; clone size: few; CDR3 DNA: TGTGCCAGCAGCCGAGGAGACAGGGGGCAATCACCCCTCCACTTT; CDR3 protein: CASSRGDRGQSPLHF
J gene: TRBJ2-2; V gene: TRBV19; D gene: TRBD1; clone size: few; CDR3 DNA: TGTGCCAGTAGTAGACGGACAGGGTCGAACACCGGGGAGCTGTTTTTT; CDR3 protein: CASSRRTGSNTGELFF
J gene: TRBJ2-7; V gene: TRBV5-6; D gene: TRBD2; clone size: .; CDR3 DNA: TGTGCCAGCAGCTTGCCTGGGGGGGTACCCTACGAGCAGTACTTC; CDR3 protein: CASSLPGGVPYEQYF
J gene: TRBJ1-1; V gene: TRBV12-5; D gene: .; clone size: few; CDR3 DNA: TGTGCTAGTGGCCGGGACTTTAACACTGAAGCTTTCTTT; CDR3 protein: CASGRDFNTEAFF
J gene: TRBJ2-1; V gene: TRBV7-7; D gene: TRBD1; clone size: .; CDR3 DNA: TGTGCCAGCAGCTTAGGGACAGGGGAGCAGTTCTTC; CDR3 protein: CASSLGTGEQFF
J gene: TRBJ1-1; V gene: TRBV6-5; D gene: .; clone size: few; CDR3 DNA: TGTGCCATCAGGAGTCAGGGCTACACTGAAGCTTTCTTT; CDR3 protein: CAIRSQGYTEAFF
J gene: TRBJ2-5; V gene: TRBV27; D gene: TRBD1; clone size: few; CDR3 DNA: TGTGCCAGCAGTTCACCGGGACAGGGGCAAGAGACCCAGTACTTC; CDR3 protein: CASSSPGQGQETQYF
J gene: TRBJ1-2; V gene: TRBV15; D gene: .; clone size: few; CDR3 DNA: TGTGCCACCAGCAGAGCGAGGGCGACGGCTGGCTACACCTTC; CDR3 protein: CATSRARATAGYTF
J gene: TRBJ2-3; V gene: TRBV5-6; D gene: .; clone size: .; CDR3 DNA: TGTGCCAGCAGCTTTAGTCCTAGCGAGACAGATACGCAGTATTTT; CDR3 protein: CASSFSPSETDTQYF
J gene: TRBJ2-7; V gene: TRBV11-2; D gene: TRBD1; clone size: many; CDR3 DNA: TGTGCCAGCAGCTTAGACGGGACAGGGTCGTACGAGCAGTACTTC; CDR3 protein: CASSLDGTGSYEQYF
J gene: TRBJ2-7; V gene: TRBV30; D gene: TRBD1; clone size: many; CDR3 DNA: TGTGCCTGGGCCGGGACAGGGGGCGAGCAGTACTTC; CDR3 protein: CAWAGTGGEQYF
J gene: TRBJ1-2; V gene: TRBV6-5; D gene: TRBD1; clone size: .; CDR3 DNA: TGTGCCAGCAGGCCGACAGGGAGCTATGGCTACACCTTC; CDR3 protein: CASRPTGSYGYTF
J gene: TRBJ1-2; V gene: TRBV30; D gene: .; clone size: many; CDR3 DNA: TGTGCCTGGACCATTAACTATGGCTACACCTTC; CDR3 protein: CAWTINYGYTF
J gene: TRBJ1-5; V gene: TRBV16; D gene: TRBD1; clone size: .; CDR3 DNA: TGTGCCAGCAGCCACCTGGACAGGGGTAGCAATCAGCCCCAGCATTTT; CDR3 protein: CASSHLDRGSNQPQHF
J gene: TRBJ1-5; V gene: TRBV27; D gene: TRBD1; clone size: few; CDR3 DNA: TGTGCCAGCAGTGAAAGACAGGGGGCTACCAATCAGCCCCAGCATTTT; CDR3 protein: CASSERQGATNQPQHF
J gene: TRBJ2-1; V gene: TRBV28; D gene: TRBD1; clone size: .; CDR3 DNA: TGTGCCAGCAGTTACCATCGGGACAGTTACATTGGCAATGAGCAGTTCTTC; CDR3 protein: CASSYHRDSYIGNEQFF
J gene: TRBJ2-7; V gene: TRBV13; D gene: TRBD1; clone size: few; CDR3 DNA: TGTGCCAGCAGCTTAGGTGACAGGGGTATCGACGAGCAGTACTTC; CDR3 protein: CASSLGDRGIDEQYF
J gene: TRBJ2-1; V gene: TRBV12-5; D gene: TRBD2; clone size: many; CDR3 DNA: TGTGCTAGTGGCAACATAGCGGGGACGCTAAACAATGAGCAGTTCTTC; CDR3 protein: CASGNIAGTLNNEQFF
J gene: TRBJ2-7; V gene: TRBV6-5; D gene: .; clone size: few; CDR3 DNA: TGTGCCAGCAGACGGACAAACAGAGCTTACGAGCAGTACTTC; CDR3 protein: CASRRTNRAYEQYF
J gene: TRBJ2-2; V gene: TRBV30; D gene: .; clone size: many; CDR3 DNA: TGTGCCTGGAGTGTACAGGTTGGGACCGGGGAGCTGTTTTTT; CDR3 protein: CAWSVQVGTGELFF
J gene: TRBJ1-2; V gene: TRBV5-1; D gene: .; clone size: .; CDR3 DNA: TGCGCCAGCAGCTTGGAGTCCACCCAGGGGGGCTACACCTTC; CDR3 protein: CASSLESTQGGYTF
J gene: TRBJ1-2; V gene: TRBV2; D gene: .; clone size: few; CDR3 DNA: TGTGCCAGCAGTGACGTCGCGACTAACTATGGCTACACCTTC; CDR3 protein: CASSDVATNYGYTF
J gene: TRBJ2-1; V gene: TRBV6-6; D gene: .; clone size: few; CDR3 DNA: TGTGCCAGCAGTCTTTATGGGTCAGGGAACTACAATGAGCAGTTCTTC; CDR3 protein: CASSLYGSGNYNEQFF
J gene: TRBJ2-4; V gene: TRBV18; D gene: TRBD1; clone size: few; CDR3 DNA: TGTGCCAGCTCACCGCTGGGACAGACCAAAAACATTCAGTACTTC; CDR3 protein: CASSPLGQTKNIQYF
J gene: TRBJ2-5; V gene: TRBV7-2; D gene: .; clone size: few; CDR3 DNA: TGTGCCAGCAGTCTTAGCGGAGAGACCCAGTACTTC; CDR3 protein: CASSLSGETQYF
J gene: TRBJ1-1; V gene: TRBV2; D gene: .; clone size: few; CDR3 DNA: TGTGCCAGCAGAGCGCCGACCGGGAACACTGAAGCTTTCTTT; CDR3 protein: CASRAPTGNTEAFF
J gene: TRBJ2-7; V gene: TRBV5-6; D gene: TRBD1; clone size: few; CDR3 DNA: TGTGCCATCTCATTGGACAGGGCTAAAGAGCAGTACTTC; CDR3 protein: CAISLDRAKEQYF
J gene: TRBJ1-1; V gene: TRBV6-1; D gene: TRBD1; clone size: .; CDR3 DNA: TGTGCCAGCAGGAGGGGGCGTGGGAACACTGAAGCTTTCTTT; CDR3 protein: CASRRGRGNTEAFF
J gene: TRBJ2-3; V gene: TRBV4-3; D gene: TRBD1; clone size: few; CDR3 DNA: TGCGCCAGCAGCCAACTGACAGGGTCGGGAGATACGCAGTATTTT; CDR3 protein: CASSQLTGSGDTQYF
J gene: TRBJ2-5; V gene: TRBV19; D gene: TRBD2; clone size: .; CDR3 DNA: TGTGCCAGTAGTACTCGGGCTAGCGGGGGGGTTAGACAAGAGACCCAGTACTTC; CDR3 protein: CASSTRASGGVRQETQYF
J gene: TRBJ1-2; V gene: TRBV5-1; D gene: .; clone size: few; CDR3 DNA: TGCGCCAGCAGCTTGGCTGGCAGGCCTGTGTACTATGGCTACACCTTC; CDR3 protein: CASSLAGRPVYYGYTF
J gene: TRBJ1-2; V gene: TRBV2; D gene: TRBD1; clone size: few; CDR3 DNA: TGTGCCAGCAGTGATACAGGGGGCTCTGACTATGGCTACACCTTC; CDR3 protein: CASSDTGGSDYGYTF
J gene: TRBJ2-1; V gene: TRBV27; D gene: TRBD2; clone size: .; CDR3 DNA: TGTGCCAGCAGTTTAAGGGCGGGGGGGCCGGATGAGCAGTTCTTC; CDR3 protein: CASSLRAGGPDEQFF
J gene: TRBJ2-7; V gene: TRBV5-1; D gene: .; clone size: few; CDR3 DNA: TGCGCCAGCAGCGACCGGACAGCCTACGAGCAGTACTTC; CDR3 protein: CASSDRTAYEQYF
J gene: TRBJ1-6; V gene: TRBV5-6; D gene: TRBD1; clone size: .; CDR3 DNA: TGTGCCAGCAGTCGGGACAGGTTAAATTCACCCCTCCACTTT; CDR3 protein: CASSRDRLNSPLHF
J gene: TRBJ2-1; V gene: TRBV6-5; D gene: TRBD1; clone size: few; CDR3 DNA: TGTGCCAGCAGTTACCGACAGGGGTACGACAATGAGCAGTTCTTC; CDR3 protein: CASSYRQGYDNEQFF
J gene: TRBJ2-3; V gene: TRBV6-1; D gene: .; clone size: .; CDR3 DNA: TGTGCCAGCAGTGAGGGAGTGTGGTTAGATACGCAGTATTTT; CDR3 protein: CASSEGVWLDTQYF
J gene: TRBJ1-4; V gene: TRBV10-3; D gene: TRBD1; clone size: few; CDR3 DNA: TGTGCCATCGCTCCGGGACAGGGGATTGAAAAACTGTTTTTT; CDR3 protein: CAIAPGQGIEKLFF
J gene: TRBJ2-2; V gene: TRBV5-4; D gene: .; clone size: few; CDR3 DNA: TGTGCCAGCAGCCCGTCCCAGGCGAACACCGGGGAGCCGTTTTTT; CDR3 protein: CASSPSQANTGEPFF
J gene: TRBJ2-3; V gene: TRBV27; D gene: TRBD2; clone size: few; CDR3 DNA: TGTGCCAGCAGTTTATCGGGACTAGCGGATTTAGATACGCAGTATTTT; CDR3 protein: CASSLSGLADLDTQYF
J gene: TRBJ2-5; V gene: TRBV6-5; D gene: TRBD1; clone size: few; CDR3 DNA: TGTGCCAGCAGATCTTGGACAGGGGGCCAAGAGACCCAGTACTTC; CDR3 protein: CASRSWTGGQETQYF
J gene: TRBJ1-1; V gene: TRBV4-2; D gene: .; clone size: few; CDR3 DNA: TGTGCCAGCAGCCAAGGGAGGGACCCCCGTGGAGCTTTCTTT; CDR3 protein: CASSQGRDPRGAFF
J gene: TRBJ2-5; V gene: TRBV7-2; D gene: TRBD2; clone size: few; CDR3 DNA: TGTGCCAGCAGCTTACTAGTTGTCAGCGGGGGGCGGGGGACCCAGTACTTC; CDR3 protein: CASSLLVVSGGRGTQYF
J gene: TRBJ2-5; V gene: TRBV4-2; D gene: TRBD1; clone size: .; CDR3 DNA: TGTGCCAGCAGCCAATCGCCCGACAGGGGGCGAGAGACCCAGTACTTC; CDR3 protein: CASSQSPDRGRETQYF
J gene: TRBJ2-4; V gene: TRBV5-6; D gene: TRBD1; clone size: .; CDR3 DNA: TGTGCCAGCAGATTCCGACAGGGCGGAAACATTCAGTACTTC; CDR3 protein: CASRFRQGGNIQYF